These 5 T cell receptor beta chains originate from one sample sequenced in a study of immune evolution from preneoplasia to lung adenocarcinoma. Assay used: immunoSEQ multiplex PCR; TCRdb lists only in-frame clones, some missing. Found here are 9,500 to 13,000 clones, roughly 88% of them singletons; the top ten hold less than 4%. Sequencing was carried out using FFPE invasive lung adenocarcinoma tissue. Receptor source: a person aged 65 to 85 with invasive lung adenocarcinoma.

This chain joins TRBV2 and TRBJ1-1, with 7 nucleotides matching TRBD1. Germline CDR1 SNHLY, CDR2 FYNNEI. Trimming cost V 6 bases and J 3 bases; bases outside gene matches: 13. The length of the CDR3 is 16 residues. Written as DNA, the CDR3 is TGTGCCAGCAGGTACCGACCGACAGGGACGGACACTGAAGCTTTCTTT. It yields the protein CASRYRPTGTDTEAFF.

The chain employs TRBV9 and TRBJ1-1; no clear D. The length of the CDR3 is 13 residues. Germline-derived CDR1 and CDR2 are SGDLS and YYNGEE. V was pared by 0 bases and J by 1 base, with 4 bases between. The CDR3 protein is CASSVGANTEAFF. CDR3 DNA: TGTGCCAGCAGCGTAGGCGCGAACACTGAAGCTTTCTTT.

The rearrangement uses TRBV7-3 and TRBJ2-1; D possibly corresponds to TRBD2 (6 bases). V was pared by 4 bases and J by 0 bases, with 13 bases between. The length of the CDR3 is 16 residues. Germline CDR1 SGHTA, CDR2 FQGTGA. In nucleotides, the CDR3 is TGTGCCAGCAGCTCAGGAGGGCCAAGCTCCTACAATGAGCAGTTCTTC. Amino acids: CASSSGGPSSYNEQFF.

J is TRBJ2-5 and V is TRBV28; no clear D gene. Trimming shortened V by 6 bases and J by 7 bases, and 9 bases separated the two germline ends. The length of the CDR3 is 11 residues. Germline V gives CDR1 MDHEN, CDR2 SYDVKM. CDR3 in DNA: TGTGCCAGCAGCCACCGCGGGACCCAGTACTTC. Protein product: CASSHRGTQYF.

The chain is built from TRBV14 and TRBJ2-5, with D maybe TRBD1 (5 bases). Germline values: CDR1 SGHDN, CDR2 FVKESK. V was clipped by 1 base and J by 4 bases, with 7 bases between them. CDR3 size: 13 residues. CDR3 DNA sequence: TGTGCCAGCAGCCAAGCAGGGTCAGAGACCCAGTACTTC. As protein: CASSQAGSETQYF.